This TCR beta chain was obtained from a study of control samples from healthy donors and cancer patients. The method was immunoSEQ multiplex PCR; TCRdb's version includes in-frame clones alone and lacks a portion of them. The sample has under 130,000 clones; about 89% are singletons. This CDR3 spans 15 amino acids. Trimming took 2 bases from V and 9 from J; bases not matched to a gene: 6. Germline loops: CDR1 SGHDT, CDR2 YYEEEE. The receptor comes from a man between 60 and 75 years old with lung cancer. The rearrangement links TRBV5-6 to TRBJ1-6; 9 bases are a match to TRBD1. The sample taken for sequencing was PBMCs. The CDR3, as DNA: TGTGCCAGCAGCTTAAACAGGGGGCAGAGTTCACCCCTCCACTTT. Its translation: CASSLNRGQSSPLHF. Based on the CDR3 plus reference TRBV5-6 and TRBJ1-6, the full variable domain is DAGVTQSPTHLIKTRGQQVTLRCSPKSGHDTVSWYQQALGQGPQFIFQYYEEEERQRGNFPDRFSGHQFPNYSSELNVNALLLGDSALYLCASSLNRGQSSPLHFGNGTRLTVT.